Each of the 18 T cell receptor beta chains below was sequenced from the same sample in a study of T-cell memory formation after mild COVID-19. One entry per CDR3 protein, called by TCRdb with MiXCR from the 5' RACE reads. This table holds 45,000 to 50,000 distinct CDR3 sequences, 7% to 8% found once. The specimen was PBMCs or a T cell subset sorted from them (not recorded which). The receptor source for this set is a man aged 18 to 30 who had mild COVID-19 (a few samples of this study predate the infection). Cell type and time point are not known.

This clonotype was counted between two and nine times. The CDR3 nucleotides are TGTGCCAGCAGTCCCCTGGGGGCGGGGGTCCGGTATACGCAGTATTTT. It is translated as CASSPLGAGVRYTQYF. The chain employs TRBV28 and TRBJ2-3; weak D call: TRBD2 (7 bases). With 5 bases removed from V and 7 bases from J, the gap between germline ends came to 22 bases. This CDR3 region has 16 residues. Germline V gene data show CDR1 as MDHEN and CDR2 as SYDVKM.

This clonotype came up many times. The chain couples TRBV28 to TRBJ1-1, with a tentative D call TRBD1 (5 bases). Germline CDR1 and CDR2: MDHEN and SYDVKM. The CDR3 is made up of 13 amino acids. V was shortened by 8 bases and J by 1 base, with 11 bases between the two germline ends. The CDR3 spells CASQGMRNTEAFF. The DNA for the CDR3 is TGTGCCAGCCAGGGCATGAGGAACACTGAAGCTTTCTTT.

The table lists this clonotype with a few counts. V gene TRBV4-2 combines with J gene TRBJ2-7, with no clear D. Trimming stripped 0 bases from V and 3 bases from J, with 9 bases between. The germline V gene encodes CDR1 LGHNA and CDR2 YNFKEQ. CDR3 length: 14 amino acids. The CDR3: CASSQEGQNYEQYF. CDR3 nucleotides: TGTGCCAGCAGCCAAGAAGGTCAAAACTACGAGCAGTACTTC.

This clonotype appeared a few times. This sequence joins TRBV2 and TRBJ2-6, with D uncertain. This CDR3 region has 16 residues. V was cut by 10 bases and J by 3 bases, with 19 bases left in between. The germline V gene has CDR1 SNHLY and CDR2 FYNNEI. The DNA of the CDR3 is TGTGCCACCCAAGCCGGGCCTTTCCTTGGGGCCAACGTCCTGACTTTC. Translating gives CATQAGPFLGANVLTF.

This clonotype was detected ten times or more. The CDR3 is CASSPAGTAPYEQYF. The CDR3 DNA sequence: TGTGCCAGCTCACCGGCCGGGACAGCGCCCTACGAGCAGTACTTC. The chain couples TRBV18 to TRBJ2-7, with 7 nucleotides matching TRBD1. The CDR3 has 15 amino acids. The trim removed 3 bases at V and 2 bases at J, leaving 7 bases unmatched. Germline assignment: CDR1 KGHSH and CDR2 LQKENI.

This clonotype was observed a few times. This chain connects TRBV5-6 to TRBJ2-3; D not certain. Germline-derived CDR1 and CDR2 are SGHDT and YYEEEE. Trimming left V 2 bases short and J 1 base short, with 8 bases between. The length of the CDR3 is 14 residues. CDR3: CASSFLQGTDTQYF. CDR3 DNA: TGTGCCAGCAGCTTCCTTCAGGGCACAGATACGCAGTATTTT.

V usage is TRBV6-5 and J usage is TRBJ1-6; D gene ambiguous. Trimming pared 0 bases from V and 8 bases from J, leaving 17 bases between. The CDR3 extends over 17 amino acids. CDR1 and CDR2 from the germline V gene are MNHEY and SVGAGI. The CDR3 DNA sequence: TGTGCCAGCAGTTACTCGGGCGGATCCCTTAGTCATTCACCCCTCCACTTT. As protein: CASSYSGGSLSHSPLHF.

The chain has TRBV2 and TRBJ1-2; 8 nucleotides align to TRBD1. This CDR3 comprises 14 residues. The V gene's germline CDR1 is SNHLY and CDR2 FYNNEI. V shed 7 bases, J shed 2 bases, and the junction held 6 bases outside the gene matches. The CDR3 sequence: CASTQDRENYGYTF. CDR3 nucleotide sequence: TGTGCCAGCACCCAGGACAGGGAGAACTATGGCTACACCTTC.

The rearrangement uses TRBV7-2 and TRBJ2-1; D unclear. The germline gives CDR1 SGHTA, CDR2 FQGNSA. CDR3 size: 13 residues. V was trimmed by 3 bases and J by 8 bases, leaving 11 bases between them. The CDR3 DNA reads TGTGCCAGCAGCTTTTTCACGTGGGATGAGCAGTTCTTC. Its translation is CASSFFTWDEQFF.

This clonotype was seen a few times. The chain combines TRBV7-9 with TRBJ2-3; tentatively, D is TRBD1 (6 bases). The CDR3 sequence is 15 residues long. CDR1 and CDR2 from the germline V gene are SEHNR and FQNEAQ (reference sequence). The V end was cut by 4 bases, the J end by 7 bases, with 18 bases between. Here the CDR3 reads CASSSGATGHYTQYF. The CDR3 coding sequence is TGTGCCAGCAGCTCCGGGGCGACAGGACACTATACGCAGTATTTT.

This clonotype occurred a few times. The CDR3 here is CSATTASSGNTIYF. As DNA, the CDR3 is TGCAGTGCAACGACAGCCTCCTCTGGAAACACCATATATTTT. The gene calls are TRBV20-1 and TRBJ1-3, with a tentative D call TRBD1 (5 bases). CDR3 length equals 14 residues. The germline CDR1 and CDR2 sequences are DFQATT and SNEGSKA (reference sequence). V was cut by 6 bases and J by 0 bases, with 12 bases left in between.

In this sample, this clonotype turned up a few times. The genes are TRBV20-1 and TRBJ2-3, with a tentative D call TRBD2 (6 bases). The CDR3 spans 16 residues. CDR1 and CDR2 from the germline V gene are DFQATT and SNEGSKA (reference sequence). Trimming shortened V by 0 bases and J by 1 base, and 14 bases separated the two germline ends. CDR3 loop: CSARDRRGLGTDTQYF. CDR3 DNA: TGCAGTGCTAGAGATCGGCGGGGCCTAGGCACAGATACGCAGTATTTT.

A few counts support this clonotype. CDR3 in DNA: TGTGCCAGCAACTCTTGGGCAGGGGTGAACACTGAAGCTTTCTTT. This codes for CASNSWAGVNTEAFF. The genes are TRBV2 and TRBJ1-1; D might be TRBD1 (6 bases). The CDR3 loop spans 15 amino acids. Deletions cut 7 bases from V and 0 bases from J, with 15 bases between. Germline loops: CDR1 SNHLY, CDR2 FYNNEI.

This clonotype was seen ten or more times. This chain connects TRBV2 to TRBJ1-5; 8 bases line up with TRBD1. Looked up from germline, CDR1 is SNHLY and CDR2 is FYNNEI. The CDR3 is 15 amino acids. With 2 bases clipped from V and 11 bases from J, the junction kept 11 bases outside the gene matches. The CDR3 DNA sequence: TGTGCCAGCAGTGAATGGGAGACAGGGGCCTCTACCCAGCATTTT. Encoded protein: CASSEWETGASTQHF. Looking up the rest from reference TRBV2 and TRBJ1-5 gives the full variable domain: EPEVTQTPSHQVTQMGQEVILRCVPISNHLYFYWYRQILGQKVEFLVSFYNNEISEKSEIFDDQFSVERPDGSNFTLKIRSTKLEDSAMYFCASSEWETGASTQHFGDGTRLSIL.

This clonotype was counted at least ten times. The rearrangement links TRBV29-1 to TRBJ1-6, with D possibly matching TRBD1 (5 bases). V lost 4 bases, J lost 7 bases, and 8 bases lay in between. The V gene's germline CDR1 is SQVTM and CDR2 ANQGSEA. The CDR3 runs 12 residues. CDR3 amino acids: CSVVEGNSPLHF. CDR3 sequence (DNA): TGCAGCGTTGTGGAGGGGAATTCACCCCTCCACTTT.

This clonotype was counted ten times or more. The rearrangement links TRBV12-3 or TRBV12-4 to TRBJ1-4; D gene uncertain. V lost 0 bases, J lost 12 bases, and 14 bases lay in between. The CDR3 is made up of 14 amino acids. The chain's CDR3 is CASSLARSVVELFF. The CDR3, as DNA: TGTGCCAGCAGTTTAGCGCGGAGCGTGGTGGAACTGTTTTTT.

This clonotype has just a few counts. The chain is built from TRBV5-5 and TRBJ2-3; D is unclear. Germline V lookup: CDR1 SGHKS, CDR2 YYEKEE (reference sequence). Trimming removed 4 bases at V and 1 base at J, with 7 bases between. The CDR3 contains 13 residues. In nucleotides, the CDR3 is TGTGCCAGCAGCCTGGGCCGCACAGATACGCAGTATTTT. Its protein is CASSLGRTDTQYF.

The gene calls are TRBV18 and TRBJ2-5; TRBD1 might be the D (6 bases). Germline CDR1 is KGHSH and CDR2 is LQKENI. V gave up 0 bases and J gave up 5 bases, with 7 bases separating them. The CDR3 sequence is 13 residues long. The CDR3 protein is CASSPPQGETQYF. The CDR3 DNA reads TGTGCCAGCTCACCACCGCAGGGGGAGACCCAGTACTTC. The variable domain in full, with the rest retrieved from reference TRBV18 and TRBJ2-5, is NAGVMQNPRHLVRRRGQEARLRCSPMKGHSHVYWYRQLPEEGLKFMVYLQKENIIDESGMPKERFSAEFPKEGPSILRIQQVVRGDSAAYFCASSPPQGETQYFGPGTRLLVL.